A single sample gave rise to the 16 T cell receptor beta chains below, sequenced in a study of T-cell reconstitution after alpha-beta-depleted transplantation in children. Preparation of the TCRbeta library involved a method that used unique molecular identifiers. TCRdb re-called the PCR reads through MiXCR, storing one row per CDR3 protein. The sample shows some 500,000 distinct CDR3 sequences, around 18% of them seen only once. The sequences come from PBMCs from the stem cell graft donor, collected from the stem cell graft. The receptors were sampled from a human donor who donated a stem cell graft to a child with acute lymphoblastic leukemia.

The V gene is TRBV12-3 or TRBV12-4, the J gene TRBJ1-1; D might be TRBD1 (5 bases). This CDR3 contains 15 residues. V dropped 3 bases and J dropped 4 bases, with 15 bases sitting between them. The CDR3 spells CASSFRAGGGTEAFF. Here the CDR3 DNA reads TGTGCCAGCAGTTTCAGGGCCGGGGGTGGCACTGAAGCTTTCTTT.

This clonotype appeared a few times. The CDR3 here is CASSSLGQGIEQFF. The CDR3 nucleotides read TGCGCCAGCAGCTCCCTTGGACAGGGCATAGAGCAGTTCTTC. The V and J genes are TRBV5-1 and TRBJ2-1; 8 positions agree with TRBD1. The CDR3 consists of 14 residues. V dropped 3 bases and J dropped 10; count of bases not matched to a gene: 9. Germline V gene lookup returns CDR1 SGHRS and CDR2 YFSETQ.

This clonotype has just a few counts. This chain uses TRBV10-2 with TRBJ1-5, with D hard to call. The CDR3 has 14 amino acids. Between the trimmed V and J ends, which lost 2 bases and 1 base, there was a span of 6 bases. Germline V gene sequence: CDR1 WSHSY, CDR2 SAAADI. The chain's CDR3 is CASSEAASNQPQHF. DNA of the CDR3: TGCGCCAGCAGTGAGGCAGCAAGCAATCAGCCCCAGCATTTT.

This clonotype turned up a few times. This chain links TRBV5-1 with TRBJ2-1; the D gene is possibly TRBD2 (7 bases). The CDR3 is 16 amino acids. Germline-derived CDR1 and CDR2 are SGHRS and YFSETQ. Trimming left V 3 bases short and J 2 bases short, with 15 bases between. In DNA form, the CDR3 reads TGCGCCAGCAGCTGGGGGCTAGCGGCTACCTACAATGAGCAGTTCTTC. Encoded protein: CASSWGLAATYNEQFF.

This clonotype showed up just a few times. The chain uses TRBV27 and TRBJ2-3; maybe TRBD1 (6 bases). Looked up from germline, CDR1 is MNHEY and CDR2 is SMNVEV (reference sequence). The CDR3 contains 15 residues. Trimming cost V 5 bases and J 3 bases, with 15 bases left between them. The DNA for the CDR3 is TGTGCCAGCAGTCTTCAGGGGTTTTCAACAGATACGCAGTATTTT. It specifies CASSLQGFSTDTQYF.

In this sample, this clonotype turned up a few times. The V and J genes are TRBV5-1 and TRBJ2-3; 9 bases match TRBD2. CDR1 SGHRS and CDR2 YFSETQ come from the germline V gene. The CDR3 is 15 residues long. Trimming removed 6 bases from V and 3 bases from J; junction bases left unmatched: 8. The CDR3, as DNA: TGCGCCAGCACCGGCGGGAGGGCCCATACAGATACGCAGTATTTT. Its protein is CASTGGRAHTDTQYF.

This clonotype has a handful of counts. The chain combines TRBV9 with TRBJ1-2; 8 bases agree with TRBD1. Germline V gives CDR1 SGDLS, CDR2 YYNGEE. J gave up 3 bases and V 3 bases, and 7 bases lay outside the gene matches. The CDR3 extends over 15 amino acids. The CDR3 DNA sequence: TGTGCCAGCAGCGGACCCGACAGGGGCGACTATGGCTACACCTTC. Translating gives CASSGPDRGDYGYTF.

This clonotype turned up a few times. This may be a read error: a much more frequent sequence differs by one nucleotide. This chain connects TRBV7-9 to TRBJ2-3, with D possibly matching TRBD1 (6 bases). In germline, CDR1 is SEHNR, CDR2 FQNEAQ (reference sequence). CDR3 length: 12 residues. The V end lost 5 bases, the J end lost 4 bases, and 7 bases lay between the germline ends. CDR3 sequence reads: CASSGGPDTQYF. In nucleotides, the CDR3 is TGTGCCAGCAGCGGGGGCCCAGATACGCAGTATTTT.

This clonotype has a handful of counts. The chain uses TRBV7-9 and TRBJ1-6; D is unresolved. V lost 0 bases to trimming and J lost 11 bases, with 8 bases between them. From germline, CDR1 is SEHNR and CDR2 FQNEAQ (reference sequence). This CDR3 spans 13 amino acids. Here the CDR3 reads CASSLARRTPLHF. For the CDR3, the DNA is TGTGCCAGCAGCTTAGCCCGTCGGACACCCCTCCACTTT.

The table lists this clonotype with a few counts. In DNA form, the CDR3 reads TGCGCCAGCAGCTCACTTCCACTTTCCTACGAGCAGTACTTC. This encodes CASSSLPLSYEQYF. The chain couples TRBV5-1 to TRBJ2-7; D remains unclear. Germline values: CDR1 SGHRS, CDR2 YFSETQ. V lost 3 bases and J 1 base, leaving 11 bases between the germline ends. CDR3 length equals 14 residues.

This clonotype was seen only a few times. The V gene is TRBV10-3, the J gene TRBJ2-7; 7 nucleotides match TRBD2. The germline CDR1 and CDR2 sequences are ENHRY and SYGVKD. V lost 4 bases to trimming and J lost 2 bases; unmatched junction nucleotides: 5. This CDR3 has 14 amino acids. The CDR3 loop reads CAISVGLGPYEQYF. DNA for the CDR3: TGTGCCATCAGTGTAGGACTAGGGCCCTACGAGCAGTACTTC.

V and J are TRBV20-1 and TRBJ2-3, with 15 bases lining up with TRBD2. The CDR3 is 16 amino acids. V was clipped by 5 bases and J by 6 bases; unmatched bases: 9. Germline CDR1 DFQATT, CDR2 SNEGSKA (reference sequence). CDR3 residues: CSAPGTSGRPRDTQYF. CDR3 nucleotide sequence: TGCAGTGCTCCCGGGACTAGCGGGAGGCCGCGGGATACGCAGTATTTT.

This clonotype was counted a few times. This sequence joins TRBV7-6 and TRBJ2-7; weak D call: TRBD2 (6 bases). CDR1 and CDR2 (germline): SGHVS, FNYEAQ. The CDR3 is made up of 15 amino acids. The ends were cut back, 4 bases at V and 1 base at J, with 14 bases in the middle. The CDR3 sequence is CASSWTGLPSYEQYF. The CDR3 DNA reads as TGTGCCAGCAGCTGGACGGGACTCCCATCCTACGAGCAGTACTTC.

This clonotype was counted between two and nine times. One junction end does not reproduce the germline sequence, and a read error may be involved. The CDR3 spells CASSFGRNTGELFF. Here the CDR3 DNA reads TGTGCCAGCAGCTTCGGGCGGAACACCGGGGAGCTGTTTTTT. The genes are TRBV5-1 and TRBJ2-2; D is unclear. The CDR3 consists of 14 residues. The germline CDR1 and CDR2 sequences are SGHRS and YFSETQ.

Concerning this clonotype itself: A read error may account for a junction end that differs from germline. The chain carries TRBV2 and TRBJ2-1, with a possible D match to TRBD2 (6 bases). CDR3 size: 12 residues. From germline, CDR1 is SNHLY and CDR2 FYNNEI. CDR3 region: CASSEAWTITIF. The DNA for the CDR3 is TGTGCCAGCAGTGAAGCTTGGACTATTACAATATTC.

A few counts support this clonotype. This chain connects TRBV6-1 to TRBJ2-7; D unclear. Germline CDR1 and CDR2: MNHNS and SASEGT. With 6 bases removed from V and 5 bases from J, the gap between germline ends came to 14 bases. This CDR3 region has 13 residues. The CDR3 region is CASSPTFGNEQYF. Written as DNA, the CDR3 is TGTGCCAGCAGCCCCACGTTTGGGAACGAGCAGTACTTC.